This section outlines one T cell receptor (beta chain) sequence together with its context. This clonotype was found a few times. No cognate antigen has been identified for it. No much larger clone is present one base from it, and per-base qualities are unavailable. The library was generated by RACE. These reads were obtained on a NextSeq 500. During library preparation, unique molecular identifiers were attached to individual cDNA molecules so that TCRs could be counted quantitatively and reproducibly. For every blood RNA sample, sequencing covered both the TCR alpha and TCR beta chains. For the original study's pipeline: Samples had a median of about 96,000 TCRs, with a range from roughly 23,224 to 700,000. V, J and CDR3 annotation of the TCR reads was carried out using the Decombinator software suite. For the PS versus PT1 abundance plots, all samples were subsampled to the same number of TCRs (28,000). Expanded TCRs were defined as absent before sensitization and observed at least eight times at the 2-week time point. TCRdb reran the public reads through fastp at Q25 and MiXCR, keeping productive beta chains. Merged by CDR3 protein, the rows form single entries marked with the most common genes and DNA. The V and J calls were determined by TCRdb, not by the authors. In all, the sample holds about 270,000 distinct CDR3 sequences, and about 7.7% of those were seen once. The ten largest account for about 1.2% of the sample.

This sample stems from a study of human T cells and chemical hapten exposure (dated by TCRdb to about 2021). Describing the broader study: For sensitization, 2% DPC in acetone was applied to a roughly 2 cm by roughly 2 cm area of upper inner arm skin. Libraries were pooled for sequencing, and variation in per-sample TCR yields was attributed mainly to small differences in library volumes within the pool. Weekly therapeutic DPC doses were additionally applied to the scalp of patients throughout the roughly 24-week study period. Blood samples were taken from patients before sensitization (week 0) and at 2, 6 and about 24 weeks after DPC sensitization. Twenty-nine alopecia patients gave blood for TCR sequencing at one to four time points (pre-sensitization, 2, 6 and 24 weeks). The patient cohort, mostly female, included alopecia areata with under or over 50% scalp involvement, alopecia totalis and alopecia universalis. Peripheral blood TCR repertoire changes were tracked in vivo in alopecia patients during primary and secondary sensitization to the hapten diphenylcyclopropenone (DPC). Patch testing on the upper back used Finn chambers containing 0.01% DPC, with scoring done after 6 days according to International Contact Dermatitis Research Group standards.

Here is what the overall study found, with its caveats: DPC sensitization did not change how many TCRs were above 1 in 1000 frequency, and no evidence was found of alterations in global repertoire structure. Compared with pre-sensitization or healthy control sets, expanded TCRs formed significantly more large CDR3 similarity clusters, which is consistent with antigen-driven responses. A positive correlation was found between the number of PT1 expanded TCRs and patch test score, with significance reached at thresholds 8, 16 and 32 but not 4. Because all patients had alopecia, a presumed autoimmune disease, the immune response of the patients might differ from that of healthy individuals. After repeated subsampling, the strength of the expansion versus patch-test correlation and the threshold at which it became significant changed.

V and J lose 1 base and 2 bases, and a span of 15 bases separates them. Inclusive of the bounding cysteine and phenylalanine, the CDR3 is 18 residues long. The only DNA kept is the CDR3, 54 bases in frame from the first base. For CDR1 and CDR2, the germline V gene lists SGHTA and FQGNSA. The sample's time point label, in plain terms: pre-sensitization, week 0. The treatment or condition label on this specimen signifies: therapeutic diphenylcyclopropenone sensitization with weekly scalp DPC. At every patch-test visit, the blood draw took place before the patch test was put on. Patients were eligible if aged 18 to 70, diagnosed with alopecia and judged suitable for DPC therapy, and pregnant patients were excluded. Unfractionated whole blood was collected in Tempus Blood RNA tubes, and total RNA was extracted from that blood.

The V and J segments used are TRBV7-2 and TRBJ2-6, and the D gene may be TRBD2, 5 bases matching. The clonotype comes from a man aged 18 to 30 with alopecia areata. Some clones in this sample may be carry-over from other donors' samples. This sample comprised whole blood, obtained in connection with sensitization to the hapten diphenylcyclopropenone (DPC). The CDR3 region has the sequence CASSLVAPGIAGANVLTF. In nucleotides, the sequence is TGTGCCAGCAGCTTAGTCGCTCCCGGGATTGCTGGGGCCAACGTCCTGACTTTC.